Below, 13 T cell receptor beta chains from the same sample are listed, as sequenced in a study of shared clonotypes between healthy human individuals. Only in-frame clones appear in the TCRdb table, and some are missing; sequencing was by immunoSEQ multiplex PCR. The table lists millions of clones, around nine tenths of them singletons. Material: naive CD4+ T cells sorted from blood. Documented subset: CD45RA+ positively selected. The source is a man aged 18 to 30 in good health.

The V and J genes are TRBV30 and TRBJ1-4; 8 bases match TRBD1. Germline loops: CDR1 GTSNPN, CDR2 SVGIG (reference sequence). The CDR3 sequence is 14 residues long. V shed 2 bases and J 8 bases; nucleotides not matched to a gene: 7. Here the CDR3 reads CAWSMTGEGEKLFF. DNA for the CDR3: TGTGCCTGGAGTATGACAGGGGAGGGCGAAAAACTGTTTTTT.

In nucleotides, the CDR3 is TGCGCCAGCAGCGCCGGGACTAGCGGGGGTAATGAGCAGTTCTTC. Residues: CASSAGTSGGNEQFF. V usage is TRBV5-1 and J usage is TRBJ2-1; TRBD2 matches at 14 bases. The CDR3 is 15 residues long. Germline trimming cut 4 bases from V and 7 bases from J; bases unmatched to any gene: 4. Germline CDR1 reads SGHRS; CDR2 reads YFSETQ.

This clone was seen once. V and J are TRBV5-1 and TRBJ2-7; no clear D gene. The length of the CDR3 is 14 residues. The germline V gene encodes CDR1 SGHRS and CDR2 YFSETQ. V was cut by 1 base and J by 0 bases, with 8 bases left in between. CDR3 nucleotides: TGCGCCAGCAGCTTGTCGGTCGGCTCCTACGAGCAGTACTTC. Amino acid sequence: CASSLSVGSYEQYF.

J is TRBJ2-5 and V is TRBV15; TRBD2 matches 7 bases. The CDR3 totals 16 residues. CDR1 is LNHNV and CDR2 is YYDKDF in the germline V gene (reference sequence). V was pared by 8 bases and J by 3 bases, with 15 bases of the junction left unmatched. CDR3: CATYNFVGGRKETQYF. CDR3 nucleotides: TGTGCCACCTATAATTTCGTCGGCGGGAGAAAAGAGACCCAGTACTTC.

The genes are TRBV10-3 and TRBJ2-1; 7 positions match TRBD1. This CDR3 is 12 amino acids long. The V segment lost 11 bases and the J segment 6 bases; nucleotides outside the gene matches: 7. The germline V gene encodes CDR1 ENHRY and CDR2 SYGVKD. The CDR3 loop reads CASEGAGNEQFF. CDR3 DNA sequence: TGTGCCTCCGAGGGGGCAGGCAATGAGCAGTTCTTC.

This clone was seen once. Mismatch with germline at one junction end may stem from a read error. Additional DNA sequences in this sample encode the identical CDR3. This chain joins TRBV7-7 and TRBJ2-5; TRBD1 matches at 7 bases. Germline values: CDR1 SSHAT, CDR2 FNYEAQ (reference sequence). The CDR3 has 14 residues. CDR3 residues: CASSPGTAQETQYF. CDR3 nucleotide sequence: TGTGCTAGCAGCCCCGGGACAGCCCAAGAGACCCAGTACTTC. Drawing the rest from reference TRBV7-7 and TRBJ2-5, the complete variable domain is GAGVSQSPRYKVTKRGQDVTLRCDPISSHATLYWYQQALGQGPEFLTYFNYEAQPDKSGLPSDRFSAERPEGSISTLTIQRTEQRDSAMYRCASSPGTAQETQYFGPGTRLLVL.

Note on this clone: This specimen includes other DNA sequences encoding the same CDR3. The chain recombines TRBV5-6 with TRBJ1-1; TRBD1 might be the D (5 bases). The CDR3 sequence is 14 residues long. Trimming stripped 0 bases from V and 1 base from J, with 7 bases between. Germline lookup yields CDR1 SGHDT and CDR2 YYEEEE. CDR3 nucleotide sequence: TGTGCCAGCAGCTTGGGGGGGAAGAACACTGAAGCTTTCTTT. Its translation: CASSLGGKNTEAFF.

The V and J genes are TRBV27 and TRBJ1-3; perhaps TRBD1 as D (6 bases). From germline, CDR1 is MNHEY and CDR2 SMNVEV (reference sequence). The CDR3 is 14 amino acids. V lost 3 bases to trimming and J lost 4 bases, with 10 bases between them. The CDR3 reads CASSFAGGGNTIYF. The CDR3 DNA reads TGTGCCAGCAGTTTTGCGGGGGGCGGAAACACCATATATTTT.

The chain couples TRBV6-5 to TRBJ1-3; 9 nucleotides line up with TRBD1. CDR1 and CDR2 (germline): MNHEY, SVGAGI. CDR3 length equals 15 residues. V shed 5 bases and J 4 bases; nucleotides not matched to a gene: 6. In DNA, the CDR3 is TGTGCCAGCAGTCGACGGGACAGGGAGGGAAACACCATATATTTT. This translates into CASSRRDREGNTIYF.

The chain uses TRBV7-2 and TRBJ2-2; D possibly corresponds to TRBD1 (6 bases). V lost 2 bases, J lost 5 bases, and 15 bases lay in between. The CDR3 extends over 16 amino acids. Germline-derived CDR1 and CDR2 are SGHTA and FQGNSA. The CDR3 sequence is CASSLRGTGFTGELFF. The CDR3 DNA sequence: TGTGCCAGCAGCTTAAGGGGAACAGGGTTTACCGGGGAGCTGTTTTTT.

The chain links TRBV5-4 to TRBJ1-2; D may be TRBD1 (5 bases). The CDR3 covers 12 residues. V was trimmed by 4 bases and J by 4 bases, leaving 8 bases between them. Looked up from germline, CDR1 is SGHNT and CDR2 is YYREEE (reference sequence). The CDR3 DNA reads TGTGCCAGCAGCATTGACAGCTATGGCTACACCTTC. It translates to CASSIDSYGYTF.

This clone was detected only once. The chain employs TRBV4-1 and TRBJ2-7; D may match TRBD1 or TRBD2 (6 bases each). The length of the CDR3 is 16 residues. CDR1 and CDR2 (germline): MGHRA, YSYEKL. V lost 0 bases and J 0 bases, leaving 12 bases between the germline ends. The CDR3 bases are TGCGCCAGCAGCCAAGACTCGGGGGCGCTCTCCTACGAGCAGTACTTC. This translates into CASSQDSGALSYEQYF.

The gene calls are TRBV19 and TRBJ1-1, with a possible D match to TRBD1 (5 bases). The CDR3 is made up of 13 amino acids. V lost 5 bases and J 5 bases, leaving 12 bases between the germline ends. Per the germline V gene, CDR1 is LNHDA and CDR2 is SQIVND (reference sequence). CDR3 amino acids: CASSPDTWTEAFF. The CDR3 nucleotides are TGTGCCAGTAGTCCGGACACCTGGACTGAAGCTTTCTTT. The complete variable domain, with remaining parts taken from reference TRBV19 and TRBJ1-1, reads DGGITQSPKYLFRKEGQNVTLSCEQNLNHDAMYWYRQDPGQGLRLIYYSQIVNDFQKGDIAEGYSVSREKKESFPLTVTSAQKNPTAFYLCASSPDTWTEAFFGQGTRLTVV.